This record covers a single T cell receptor (beta chain). The germline V and J ends were trimmed by 0 bases and 2 bases, with 8 bases remaining between them. The CDR3 consists of 14 residues. CDR1 is SGHRS, CDR2 YFSETQ, per germline. The data were taken from a study of blood T cell repertoires in COVID-19. Turning to the study itself: The United States, Italy and Spain were the sources of the acute and convalescent COVID-19 samples. Nucleic acid was either cDNA or gDNA, and it came from T cells, B-cell-depleted T cells, or PBMCs.

Per the authors' pipeline: Nucleated cell number was recorded as an estimate derived from reference gene primer amplification. Libraries were prepared by immunoSEQ multiplex PCR; TCRdb keeps only in-frame clonotypes and omits some of them. V, J and clone size are taken as reported in that table, and D and trimming were inferred from the DNA itself. The sample consists of around 100,000 clones, about four fifths of them appearing once. The sequenced sample consisted of peripheral blood. The J gene is TRBJ1-2, the V gene TRBV5-1; D remains unclear. The clonotype comes from a man in his sixties with acute or convalescent COVID-19. CDR3 residues: CASSLDTLNYGYTF. In DNA, the CDR3 is TGCGCCAGCAGCTTGGATACATTGAACTATGGCTACACCTTC.